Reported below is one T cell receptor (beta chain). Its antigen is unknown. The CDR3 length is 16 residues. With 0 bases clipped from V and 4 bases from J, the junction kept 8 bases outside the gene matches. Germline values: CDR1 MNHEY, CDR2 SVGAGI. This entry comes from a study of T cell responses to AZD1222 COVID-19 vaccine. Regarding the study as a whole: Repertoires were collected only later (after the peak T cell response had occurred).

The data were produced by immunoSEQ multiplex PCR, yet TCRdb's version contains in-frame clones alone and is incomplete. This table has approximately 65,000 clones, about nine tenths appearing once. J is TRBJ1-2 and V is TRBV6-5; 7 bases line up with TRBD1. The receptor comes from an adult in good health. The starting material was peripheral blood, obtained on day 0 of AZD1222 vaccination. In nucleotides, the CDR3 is TGTGCCAGCAGTTACTCGAAACTCCCAGGGGGCTATGGCTACACCTTC. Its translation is CASSYSKLPGGYGYTF.